Listed here are 9 T cell receptor beta chains from one sample, sequenced in a study of blood T cell repertoires in COVID-19 (TCRdb year 2020). The library relied on the immunoSEQ multiplex PCR assay. TCRdb holds this immuneACCESS table with in-frame rearrangements only. Some clones are missing; in checked studies, unresolved V genes explain under half, and the rest has no known cause. The sample contains under 200,000 clones, around 81% of them found a single time. In total, the top ten clones hold 11% of the sample. Sequenced input: peripheral blood. These receptors originate from a man aged 65 to 79 with active or convalescent COVID-19.

The rearrangement links TRBV7-9 to TRBJ1-1; TRBD1 is a possible D gene (5 bases). Trimming removed 0 bases from V and 0 bases from J, with 20 bases in between. The CDR3 has 19 residues. Germline V CDR1 and CDR2: SEHNR, FQNEAQ (reference sequence). CDR3 in amino acids: CASSLALRRGGGMNTEAFF. In nucleotides, the CDR3 is TGTGCCAGCAGCTTAGCGTTACGGAGGGGCGGTGGTATGAACACTGAAGCTTTCTTT.

The rearrangement links TRBV3-1 (or the pseudogene TRBV3-2) to TRBJ2-1, with 13 bases fitting TRBD2. This CDR3 contains 19 residues. Germline V gene sequence: CDR1 LGHDT, CDR2 YNNKEL (reference sequence). With V trimmed by 2 bases and J by 0 bases, 7 bases remained unmatched. In DNA form, the CDR3 reads TGTGCCAGCAGCCAACTGACTAGCGGGAGGCTGAGCTCCTACAATGAGCAGTTCTTC. This translates into CASSQLTSGRLSSYNEQFF.

The chain combines TRBV14 with TRBJ2-1; maybe TRBD1 (6 bases). The ends were cut back, 1 base at V and 6 bases at J, with 13 bases in the middle. CDR1 is SGHDN and CDR2 is FVKESK in the germline V gene. The CDR3 is 15 amino acids. The CDR3 nucleotides read TGTGCCAGCAGCCAAGTAGGCCTCAGGGGCAATGAGCAGTTCTTC. Translation: CASSQVGLRGNEQFF.

The chain joins TRBV13 to TRBJ1-3; no firm D call. Trimming stripped 1 base from V and 4 bases from J, with 11 bases between. There are 15 residues in the CDR3. From germline, CDR1 is PRHDT and CDR2 FYEKMQ (reference sequence). The DNA for the CDR3 is TGTGCCAGCAGCTTAGATCCGGGGTCGGGAAACACCATATATTTT. Protein sequence: CASSLDPGSGNTIYF.

This chain joins TRBV7-9 and TRBJ1-6; D is uncertain. The CDR3 covers 13 residues. Between the trimmed V and J ends, which lost 5 bases and 8 bases, there was a span of 10 bases. The germline CDR1 and CDR2 sequences are SEHNR and FQNEAQ (reference sequence). CDR3 coding DNA: TGTGCCAGCAGCCAAGCAGCGGATTCACCCCTCCACTTT. Its protein product is CASSQAADSPLHF.

The rearrangement links TRBV5-4 to TRBJ2-3, with 12 nucleotides matching TRBD2. Trimming took 3 bases from V and 1 from J; bases not matched to a gene: 12. CDR1 is SGHNT, CDR2 YYREEE, per germline (reference sequence). This CDR3 spans 19 amino acids. The CDR3 DNA sequence: TGTGCCAGCAGCTATCCCGGGGCTAGCGGGAGGGTGGGCACAGATACGCAGTATTTT. Its protein product is CASSYPGASGRVGTDTQYF.

This chain uses TRBV28 with TRBJ2-4, with D possibly TRBD1 on 6 matching bases. Per the germline V gene, CDR1 is MDHEN and CDR2 is SYDVKM. V dropped 2 bases and J dropped 7 bases, with 12 bases sitting between them. The CDR3 is 14 residues long. The CDR3 region is CASSLRGGRNIQYF. The CDR3 nucleotides read TGTGCCAGCAGTTTACGAGGGGGTAGGAACATTCAGTACTTC.

J is TRBJ1-5 and V is TRBV28, with TRBD1 matching 7 bases. The CDR3 has 16 residues. Germline-derived CDR1 and CDR2 are MDHEN and SYDVKM. V lost 6 bases and J lost 0; bases outside the gene matches: 8. CDR3 in DNA: TGTGCCAGCAGCCGACAGGGCGACTATAGCAATCAGCCCCAGCATTTT. Amino acids: CASSRQGDYSNQPQHF.

The rearrangement links TRBV6-2 or TRBV6-3 to TRBJ1-2; TRBD1 aligns across 8 bases. The ends lost 1 base at V and 4 bases at J; junction bases unmatched: 5. The CDR3 loop spans 15 amino acids. Germline loops: CDR1 MNHEY, CDR2 SVGEGT. In DNA, the CDR3 is TGTGCCAGCAGTTACTTCATCACAGGGGGCTATGGCTACACCTTC. It specifies CASSYFITGGYGYTF.